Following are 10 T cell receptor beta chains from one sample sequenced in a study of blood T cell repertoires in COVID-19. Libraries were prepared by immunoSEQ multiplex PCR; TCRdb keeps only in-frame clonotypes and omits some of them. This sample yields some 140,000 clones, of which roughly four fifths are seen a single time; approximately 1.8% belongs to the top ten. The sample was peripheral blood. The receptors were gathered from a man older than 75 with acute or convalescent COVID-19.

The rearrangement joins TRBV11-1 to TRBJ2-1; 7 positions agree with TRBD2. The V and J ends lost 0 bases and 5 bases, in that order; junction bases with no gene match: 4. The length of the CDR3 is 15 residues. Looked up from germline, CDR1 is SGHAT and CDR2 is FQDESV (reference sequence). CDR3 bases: TGTGCCAGCAGCTTAGCGGGGGGGACTAACAATGAGCAGTTCTTC. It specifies CASSLAGGTNNEQFF.

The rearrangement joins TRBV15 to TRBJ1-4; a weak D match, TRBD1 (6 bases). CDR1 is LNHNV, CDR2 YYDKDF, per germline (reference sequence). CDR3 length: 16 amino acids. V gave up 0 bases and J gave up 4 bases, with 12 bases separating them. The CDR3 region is CATSRDGGAGNEKLFF. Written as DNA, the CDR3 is TGTGCCACCAGCAGAGATGGGGGCGCCGGTAATGAAAAACTGTTTTTT.

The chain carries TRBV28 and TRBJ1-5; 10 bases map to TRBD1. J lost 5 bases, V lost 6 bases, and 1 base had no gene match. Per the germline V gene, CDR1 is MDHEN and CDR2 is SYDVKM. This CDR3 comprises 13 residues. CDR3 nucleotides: TGTGCCAGCAGGACAGGGGGCGATCAGCCCCAGCATTTT. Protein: CASRTGGDQPQHF.

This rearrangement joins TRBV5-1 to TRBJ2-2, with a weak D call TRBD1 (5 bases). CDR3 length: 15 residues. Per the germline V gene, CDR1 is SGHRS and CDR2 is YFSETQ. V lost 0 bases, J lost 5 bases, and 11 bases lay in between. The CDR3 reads CASSLEYQGTGELFF. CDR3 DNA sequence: TGCGCCAGCAGCTTGGAATACCAGGGTACCGGGGAGCTGTTTTTT.

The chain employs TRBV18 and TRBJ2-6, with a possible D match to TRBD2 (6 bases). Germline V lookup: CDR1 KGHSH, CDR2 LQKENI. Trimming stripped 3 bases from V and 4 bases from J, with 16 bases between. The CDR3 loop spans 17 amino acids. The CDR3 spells CASSPRNSGSGANVLTF. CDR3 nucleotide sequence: TGTGCCAGCTCACCTAGGAACAGCGGGTCCGGGGCCAACGTCCTGACTTTC. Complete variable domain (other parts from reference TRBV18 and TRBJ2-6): NAGVMQNPRHLVRRRGQEARLRCSPMKGHSHVYWYRQLPEEGLKFMVYLQKENIIDESGMPKERFSAEFPKEGPSILRIQQVVRGDSAAYFCASSPRNSGSGANVLTFGAGSRLTVL.

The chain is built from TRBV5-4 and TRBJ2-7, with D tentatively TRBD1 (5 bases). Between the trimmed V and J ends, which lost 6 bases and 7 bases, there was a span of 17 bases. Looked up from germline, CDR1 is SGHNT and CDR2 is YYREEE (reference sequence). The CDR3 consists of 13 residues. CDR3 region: CASKRDSRREQYF. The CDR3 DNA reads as TGTGCCAGCAAACGAGACAGCCGCCGGGAGCAGTACTTC.

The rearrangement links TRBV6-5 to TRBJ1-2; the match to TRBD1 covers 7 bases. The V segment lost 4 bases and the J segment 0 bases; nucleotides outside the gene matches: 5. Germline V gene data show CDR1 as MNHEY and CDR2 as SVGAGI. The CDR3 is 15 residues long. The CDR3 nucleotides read TGTGCCAGCAGTTCTCCCGGGACAGCTAACTATGGCTACACCTTC. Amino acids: CASSSPGTANYGYTF.

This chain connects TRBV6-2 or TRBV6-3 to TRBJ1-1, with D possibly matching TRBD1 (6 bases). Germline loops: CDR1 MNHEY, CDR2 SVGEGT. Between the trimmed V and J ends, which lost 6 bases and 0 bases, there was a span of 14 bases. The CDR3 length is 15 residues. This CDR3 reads CASSPSGHMNTEAFF. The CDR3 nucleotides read TGTGCCAGCAGCCCGTCGGGACACATGAACACTGAAGCTTTCTTT.

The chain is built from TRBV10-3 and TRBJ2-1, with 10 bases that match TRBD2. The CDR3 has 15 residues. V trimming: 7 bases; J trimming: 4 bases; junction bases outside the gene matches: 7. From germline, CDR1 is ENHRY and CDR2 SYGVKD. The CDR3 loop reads CAITPLAGGYNEQFF. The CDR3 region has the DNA TGTGCCATCACCCCGTTAGCGGGGGGTTACAATGAGCAGTTCTTC.

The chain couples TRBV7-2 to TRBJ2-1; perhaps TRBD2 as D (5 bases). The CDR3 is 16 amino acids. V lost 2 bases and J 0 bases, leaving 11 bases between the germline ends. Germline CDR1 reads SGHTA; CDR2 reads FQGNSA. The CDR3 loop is CASSLMAGLSYNEQFF. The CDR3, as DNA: TGTGCCAGCAGCTTAATGGCGGGCCTCTCCTACAATGAGCAGTTCTTC. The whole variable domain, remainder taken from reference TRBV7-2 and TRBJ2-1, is GAGVSQSPSNKVTEKGKDVELRCDPISGHTALYWYRQSLGQGLEFLIYFQGNSAPDKSGLPSDRFSAERTGGSVSTLTIQRTQQEDSAVYLCASSLMAGLSYNEQFFGPGTRLTVL.